This T cell receptor beta chain is drawn from a study of shared clonotypes between healthy human individuals. Whole-study context: Researchers assigned three CD4 naive, three CD4 memory, two CD8 naive and one CD8 memory plate to each donor.

Germline V lookup: CDR1 SQVTM, CDR2 ANQGSEA. The CDR3 length is 14 residues. Deletions cut 0 bases from V and 3 bases from J, with 12 bases between. Here immunoSEQ multiplex PCR was the method, and the copy in TCRdb shows in-frame clones only, minus some. This table holds about 320,000 clones, around 90% found once. Only one count was recorded for this clone. Sequenced sample: memory CD8+ T cells sorted from blood. This sample's subset: CD45RO+ cells pooled with CCR7-negative TemRA cells. The clonotype originates from a man younger than 35 in good health. This sequence joins TRBV29-1 and TRBJ2-7; possibly TRBD2 for D (5 bases). The CDR3 DNA sequence: TGCAGCGTTGAAGAGCGAGGGTCCCTCTACGAGCAGTACTTC. Encoded protein: CSVEERGSLYEQYF.